This entry concerns a single T cell receptor beta chain. As yet, its antigen is unknown. PCR amplification relied on 60 Vbeta primers (plus 13 Jbeta primers). Original processing methods: The count from a later analysis was 79 million or so unique TCR beta chains, some 12 million of them shared. The protocol was immunoSEQ multiplex PCR, while the TCRdb copy is restricted to in-frame clones and leaves out a portion. The V and J calls and clone size come from that table; D and trimming were worked out from the DNA. The table records about 230,000 clones, approximately 85% of them present only once. This sample was taken from a study of cytomegalovirus exposure and HLA in healthy donors. General observations from the study: TCR beta chains numbering some 160 were designated cytomegalovirus-associated. Later analysis showed TCR association rates varying by HLA locus, highest for DRB1 and lowest for HLA-C. As was reported, the HLA-A and HLA-B alleles of most subjects were accurately predicted from TCR beta sequences.

Between the trimmed V and J ends, which lost 0 bases and 2 bases, there was a span of 15 bases. This CDR3 has 16 residues. CDR1 is SGHRS and CDR2 is YFSETQ in the germline V gene. The receptor was isolated from a girl aged 2-15 years in good health and CMV-seronegative. The sequenced sample consisted of PBMCs. The rearrangement links TRBV5-1 to TRBJ2-7; D remains ambiguous. CDR3 residues: CASSLGLSRRTYEQYF. In DNA form, the CDR3 reads TGCGCCAGCAGCTTGGGACTCTCGAGGCGCACCTACGAGCAGTACTTC.